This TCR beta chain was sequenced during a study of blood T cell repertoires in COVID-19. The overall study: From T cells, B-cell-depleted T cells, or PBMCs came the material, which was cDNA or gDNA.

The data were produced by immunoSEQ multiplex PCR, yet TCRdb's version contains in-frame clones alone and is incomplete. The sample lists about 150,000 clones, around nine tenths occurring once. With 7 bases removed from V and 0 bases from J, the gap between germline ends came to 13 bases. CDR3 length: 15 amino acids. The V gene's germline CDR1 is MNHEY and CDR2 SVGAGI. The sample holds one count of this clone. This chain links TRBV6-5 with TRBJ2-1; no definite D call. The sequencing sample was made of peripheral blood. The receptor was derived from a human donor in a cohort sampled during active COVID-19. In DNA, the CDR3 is TGTGCCAGCACCCTACCCCGTAGCTCCTACAATGAGCAGTTCTTC. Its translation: CASTLPRSSYNEQFF.